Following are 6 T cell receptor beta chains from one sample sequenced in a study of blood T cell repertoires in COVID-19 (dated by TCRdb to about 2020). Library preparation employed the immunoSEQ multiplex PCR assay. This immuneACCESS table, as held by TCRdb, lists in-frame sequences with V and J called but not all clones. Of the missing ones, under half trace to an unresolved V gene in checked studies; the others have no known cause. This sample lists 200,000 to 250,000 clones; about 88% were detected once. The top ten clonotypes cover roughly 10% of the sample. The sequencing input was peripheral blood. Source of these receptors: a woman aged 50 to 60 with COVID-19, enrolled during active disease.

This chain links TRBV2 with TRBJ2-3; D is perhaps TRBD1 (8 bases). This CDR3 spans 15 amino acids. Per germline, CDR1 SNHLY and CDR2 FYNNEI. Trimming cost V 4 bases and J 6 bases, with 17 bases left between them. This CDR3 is CASSGNRGGRDTQYF. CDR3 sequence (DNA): TGTGCCAGCAGTGGGAACAGGGGGGGGCGCGATACGCAGTATTTT.

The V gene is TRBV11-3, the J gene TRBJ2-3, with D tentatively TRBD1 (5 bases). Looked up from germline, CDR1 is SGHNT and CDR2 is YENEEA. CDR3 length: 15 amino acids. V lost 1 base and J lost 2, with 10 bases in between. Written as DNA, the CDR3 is TGTGCCAGCAGCTTAGGCCGACAGATCACAGATACGCAGTATTTT. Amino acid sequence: CASSLGRQITDTQYF.

DNA for the CDR3: TGTGCCAGCAGCTTCGACAGTAATGAGCAGTTCTTC. Its protein is CASSFDSNEQFF. The gene calls are TRBV7-2 and TRBJ2-1, with D perhaps matching TRBD1 (5 bases). The CDR3 runs 12 residues. CDR1 is SGHTA and CDR2 is FQGNSA in the germline V gene. The V end lost 3 bases, the J end lost 7 bases, and 7 bases lay between the germline ends.

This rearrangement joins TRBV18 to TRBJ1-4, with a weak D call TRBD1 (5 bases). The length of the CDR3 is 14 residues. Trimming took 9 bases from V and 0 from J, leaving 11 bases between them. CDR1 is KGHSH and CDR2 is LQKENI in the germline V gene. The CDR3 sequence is CASRRGATNEKLFF. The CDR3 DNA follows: TGTGCCAGTCGAAGGGGTGCAACTAATGAAAAACTGTTTTTT.

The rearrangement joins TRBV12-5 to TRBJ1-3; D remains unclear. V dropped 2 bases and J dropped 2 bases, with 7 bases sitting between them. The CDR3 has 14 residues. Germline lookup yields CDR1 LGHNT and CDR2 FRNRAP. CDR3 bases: TGTGCTAGTGGTTTGAACACCCCTGGAAACACCATATATTTT. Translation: CASGLNTPGNTIYF.

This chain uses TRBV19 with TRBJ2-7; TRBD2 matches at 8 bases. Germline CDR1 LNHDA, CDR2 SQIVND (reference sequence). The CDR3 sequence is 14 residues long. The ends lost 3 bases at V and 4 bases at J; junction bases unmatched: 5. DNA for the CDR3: TGTGCCAGTAGTATTACGGGGGGGCAGTACGAGCAGTACTTC. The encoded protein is CASSITGGQYEQYF.